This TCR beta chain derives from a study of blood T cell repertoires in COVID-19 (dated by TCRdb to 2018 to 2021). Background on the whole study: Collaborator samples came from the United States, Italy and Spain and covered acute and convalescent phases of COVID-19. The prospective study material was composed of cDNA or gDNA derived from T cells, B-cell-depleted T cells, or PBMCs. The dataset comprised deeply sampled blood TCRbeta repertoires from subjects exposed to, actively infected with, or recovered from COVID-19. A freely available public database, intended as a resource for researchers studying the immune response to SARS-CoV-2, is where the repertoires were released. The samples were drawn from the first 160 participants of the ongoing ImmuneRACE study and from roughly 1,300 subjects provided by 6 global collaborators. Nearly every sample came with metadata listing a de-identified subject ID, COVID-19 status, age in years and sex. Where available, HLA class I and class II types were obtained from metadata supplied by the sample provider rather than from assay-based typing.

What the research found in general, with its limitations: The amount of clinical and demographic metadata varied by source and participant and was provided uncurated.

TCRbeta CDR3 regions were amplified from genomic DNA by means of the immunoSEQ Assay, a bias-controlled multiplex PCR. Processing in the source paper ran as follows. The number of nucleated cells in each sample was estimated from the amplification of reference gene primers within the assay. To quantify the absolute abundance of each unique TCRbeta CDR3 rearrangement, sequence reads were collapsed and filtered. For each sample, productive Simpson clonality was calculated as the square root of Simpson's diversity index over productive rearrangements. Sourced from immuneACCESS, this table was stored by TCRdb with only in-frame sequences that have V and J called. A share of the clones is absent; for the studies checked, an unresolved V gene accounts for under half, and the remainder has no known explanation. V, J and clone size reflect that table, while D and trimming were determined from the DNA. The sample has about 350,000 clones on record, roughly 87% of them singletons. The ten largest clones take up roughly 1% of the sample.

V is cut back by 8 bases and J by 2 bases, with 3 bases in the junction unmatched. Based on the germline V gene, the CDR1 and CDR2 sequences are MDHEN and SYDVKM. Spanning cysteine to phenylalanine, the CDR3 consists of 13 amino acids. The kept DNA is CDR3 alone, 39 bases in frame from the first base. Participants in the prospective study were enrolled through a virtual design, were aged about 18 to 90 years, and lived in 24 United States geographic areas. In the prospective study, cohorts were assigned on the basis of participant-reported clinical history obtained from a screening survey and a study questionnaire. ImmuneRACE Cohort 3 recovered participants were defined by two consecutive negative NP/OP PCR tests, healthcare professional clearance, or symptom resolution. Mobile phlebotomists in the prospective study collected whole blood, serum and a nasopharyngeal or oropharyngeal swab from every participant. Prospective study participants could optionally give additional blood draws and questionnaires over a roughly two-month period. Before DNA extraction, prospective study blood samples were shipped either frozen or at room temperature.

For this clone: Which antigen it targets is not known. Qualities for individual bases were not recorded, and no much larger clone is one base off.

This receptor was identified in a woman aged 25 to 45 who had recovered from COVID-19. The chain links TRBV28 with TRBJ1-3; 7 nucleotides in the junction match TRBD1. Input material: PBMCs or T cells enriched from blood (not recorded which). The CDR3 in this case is CASSTGPGNTIYF. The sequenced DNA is TGTGCCAGCTCGACAGGGCCTGGAAACACCATATATTTT.